The clone carrying this T cell receptor (beta chain) was seen more than once but under ten times. Antigen specificity is unknown. These data belong to a study of regulatory T cells in long-lasting Graves disease. Study background: Persistent Graves' disease meant over 5 years of antithyroid drugs with positive TSH receptor antibodies.

Time point in this sample: persistent/refractory GD, antithyroid drugs over 5 years with positive TRAb. RNA from PBMCs was the source of the TCR library. All patients originated from an endocrinology department located in Xi'an, China. Both iRepertoire HTBI primers and Arm-PCR of CDR3 regions were used to build the TCR beta libraries. TCRdb called the multiplex PCR reads again in MiXCR, with one record for every CDR3 protein. The table records 350,000 to 450,000 distinct CDR3 sequences, around 20% of them present only once. Germline V gene lookup returns CDR1 LNHDA and CDR2 SQIVND (reference sequence). The CDR3 sequence is 17 residues long. The J segment lost 6 bases and the V segment lost 3 bases, leaving 8 bases of the junction unmatched. General study points: Rather than thyroid tissue, only peripheral blood underwent study.

The clonotype was recovered from a female donor with Graves disease. This chain joins TRBV19 and TRBJ2-2, with 12 nucleotides matching TRBD2. The sample consisted of peripheral blood mononuclear cells (PBMCs), taken when the disease was refractory, from a patient treated with antithyroid drugs. The CDR3, as DNA: TGTGCCAGTAGTATTTCGGCTAGCGGGAGGGCGGCCGGGGAGCTGTTTTTT. Residues: CASSISASGRAAGELFF.